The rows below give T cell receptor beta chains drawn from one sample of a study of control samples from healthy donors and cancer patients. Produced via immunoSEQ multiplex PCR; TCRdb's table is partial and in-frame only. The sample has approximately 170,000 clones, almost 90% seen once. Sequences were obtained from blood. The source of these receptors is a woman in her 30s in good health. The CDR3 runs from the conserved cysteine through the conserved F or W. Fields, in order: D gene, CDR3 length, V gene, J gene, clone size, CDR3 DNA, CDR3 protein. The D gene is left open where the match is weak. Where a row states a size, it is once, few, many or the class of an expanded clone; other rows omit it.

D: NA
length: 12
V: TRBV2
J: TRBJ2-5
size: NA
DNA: TGTGCCAGCAGGCGGAACCGAGAGACCCAGTACTTC
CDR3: CASRRNRETQYF

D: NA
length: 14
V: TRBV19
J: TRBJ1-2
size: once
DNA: TGTGCCAGTAGTCCACGGTCCCGGGGCTATGGCTACACCTTC
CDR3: CASSPRSRGYGYTF

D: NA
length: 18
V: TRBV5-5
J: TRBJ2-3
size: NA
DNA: TGTGCCAGCAGCCGGTATTTAAACGGGGCTTTTAACACAGATACGCAGTATTTT
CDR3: CASSRYLNGAFNTDTQYF

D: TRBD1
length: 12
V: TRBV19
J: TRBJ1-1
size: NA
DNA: TGTGCCAGTAGTATCGGGACAGGGAGGGCTTTCTTT
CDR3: CASSIGTGRAFF

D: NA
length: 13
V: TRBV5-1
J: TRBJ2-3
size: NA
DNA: TGCGCCAGCAGCTTGCTGGGCACAGATACGCAGTATTTT
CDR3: CASSLLGTDTQYF

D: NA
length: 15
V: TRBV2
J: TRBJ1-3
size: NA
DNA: TGTGCCAGCAGTGAAGCCGGGGGCTCTGGAAACACCATATATTTT
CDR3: CASSEAGGSGNTIYF

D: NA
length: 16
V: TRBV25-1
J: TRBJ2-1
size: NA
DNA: TGTGCCAGCAGTGAAGCCGCAGGGAGTAATTACAATGAGCAGTTCTTC
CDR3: CASSEAAGSNYNEQFF

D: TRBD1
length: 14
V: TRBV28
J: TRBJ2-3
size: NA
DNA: TGTGCCAGCAGTTCTGGACAGGGAGGAGATACGCAGTATTTT
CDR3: CASSSGQGGDTQYF

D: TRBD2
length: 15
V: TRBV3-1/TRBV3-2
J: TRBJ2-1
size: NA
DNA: TGTGCCAGCAGCCCGCGACTAGCGACCCACGCTGAGCAGTTCTTC
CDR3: CASSPRLATHAEQFF

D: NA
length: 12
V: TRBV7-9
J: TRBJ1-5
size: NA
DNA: TGTGCCAGCAGCCAGCTGAATCAGCCCCAGCATTTT
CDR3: CASSQLNQPQHF

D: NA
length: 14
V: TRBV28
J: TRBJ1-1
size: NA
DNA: TGTGCCAGCAGTTTAGGGCGGGGGGACACTGAAGCTTTCTTT
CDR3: CASSLGRGDTEAFF

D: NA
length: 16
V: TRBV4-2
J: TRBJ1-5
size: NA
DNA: TGTGCCAGCAGCCAAGGAGACCCGACAGTGAATCAGCCCCAGCATTTT
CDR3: CASSQGDPTVNQPQHF

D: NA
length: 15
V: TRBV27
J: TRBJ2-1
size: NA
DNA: TGTGCCAGCAGTAAACCCGGGAGCCGCTACAATGAGCAGTTCTTC
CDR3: CASSKPGSRYNEQFF

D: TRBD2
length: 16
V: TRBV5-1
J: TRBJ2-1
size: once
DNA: TGCGCCAGCAGCTTGGAAGCGGGATCTATGGTTAATGAGCAGTTCTTC
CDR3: CASSLEAGSMVNEQFF

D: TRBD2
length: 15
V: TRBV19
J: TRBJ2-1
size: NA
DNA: TGTGCCAGTAGGCACCGACGGGGCGGGGGGGCTGAGCAGTTCTTC
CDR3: CASRHRRGGGAEQFF

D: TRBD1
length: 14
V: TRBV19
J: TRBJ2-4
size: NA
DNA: TGTGCCAGTAGCGTCAGGGGGGCCAAAAACATTCAGTACTTC
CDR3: CASSVRGAKNIQYF

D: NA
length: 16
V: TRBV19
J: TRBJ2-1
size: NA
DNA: TGTGCCAGTAGTATAGAGGGGCAGGGGTCCTACAATGAGCAGTTCTTC
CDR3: CASSIEGQGSYNEQFF